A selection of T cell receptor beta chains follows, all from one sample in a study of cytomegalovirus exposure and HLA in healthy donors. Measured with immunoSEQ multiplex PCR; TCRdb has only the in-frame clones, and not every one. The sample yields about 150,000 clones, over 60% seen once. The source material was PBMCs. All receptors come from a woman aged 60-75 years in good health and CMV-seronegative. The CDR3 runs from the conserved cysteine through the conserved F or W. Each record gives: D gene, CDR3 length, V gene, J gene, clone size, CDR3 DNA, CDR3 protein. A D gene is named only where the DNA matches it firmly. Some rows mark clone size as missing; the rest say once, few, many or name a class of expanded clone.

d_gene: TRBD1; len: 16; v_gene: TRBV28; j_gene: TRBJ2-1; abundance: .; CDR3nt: TGTGCCAGCACCGCCTCAGGGGGAGTTCTCTTGGATGAGCAGTTCTTC; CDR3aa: CASTASGGVLLDEQFF
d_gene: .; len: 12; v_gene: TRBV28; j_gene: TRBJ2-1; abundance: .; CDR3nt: TGTGCCAGCAGTCGCCAGGGCAATGAGCAGTTCTTC; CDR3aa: CASSRQGNEQFF
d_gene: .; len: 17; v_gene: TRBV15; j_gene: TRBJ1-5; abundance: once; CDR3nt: TGTGCCGCCAGCAGAGATAAAGGGCAGGGCGGATATCAGCCCCAGCATTTT; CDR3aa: CAASRDKGQGGYQPQHF
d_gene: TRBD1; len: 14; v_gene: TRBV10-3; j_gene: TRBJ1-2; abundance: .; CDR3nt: TGTGCCATCAGTGATGGACAGGGCTTTTATGGCTACACCTTC; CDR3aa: CAISDGQGFYGYTF
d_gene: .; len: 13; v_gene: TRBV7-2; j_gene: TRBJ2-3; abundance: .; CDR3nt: TGTGCCAGCAGCCTTCAGGCGCCAGATACGCAGTATTTT; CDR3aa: CASSLQAPDTQYF
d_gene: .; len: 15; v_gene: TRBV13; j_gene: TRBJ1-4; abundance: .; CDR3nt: TGTGCCAGCAGCTTAGTAGGAGCAACTAATGAAAAACTGTTTTTT; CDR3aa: CASSLVGATNEKLFF
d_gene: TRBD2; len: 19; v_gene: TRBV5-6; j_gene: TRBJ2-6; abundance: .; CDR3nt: TGTGCCAGCAGTGGGGGCCGACTAGCGGGAAGCTCTGGGGCCAACGTCCTGACTTTC; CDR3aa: CASSGGRLAGSSGANVLTF
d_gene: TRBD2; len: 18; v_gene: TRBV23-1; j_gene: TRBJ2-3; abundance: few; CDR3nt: TGCGCCAGCAGCCAGACTAGCGGGGGGGTTACTAGCACAGATACGCAGTATTTT; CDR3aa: CASSQTSGGVTSTDTQYF
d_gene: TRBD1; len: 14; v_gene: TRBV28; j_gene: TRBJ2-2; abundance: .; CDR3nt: TGTGCCAGCAGAGGGCAGGGGGACACCGGGGAGCTGTTTTTT; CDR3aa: CASRGQGDTGELFF
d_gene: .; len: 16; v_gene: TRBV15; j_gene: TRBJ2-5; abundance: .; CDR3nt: TGTGCCACCAGCCCAGAAGAACAGGGAGGGCCGGAGACCCAGTACTTC; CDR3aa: CATSPEEQGGPETQYF
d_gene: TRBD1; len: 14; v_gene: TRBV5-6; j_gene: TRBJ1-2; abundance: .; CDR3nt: TGTGCCAGCAAGTGGGGACAGGGACTCTATGGCTACACCTTC; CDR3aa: CASKWGQGLYGYTF
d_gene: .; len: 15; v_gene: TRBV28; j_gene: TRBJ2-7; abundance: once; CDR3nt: TGTGCCAGCAGTTTATCTGATCGGGTTTCCTACGAGCAGTACTTC; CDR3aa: CASSLSDRVSYEQYF
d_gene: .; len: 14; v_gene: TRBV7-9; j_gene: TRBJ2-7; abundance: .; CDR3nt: TGTGCCAGCAGCTTGACAGGAGGCAACTACGAGCAGTACTTC; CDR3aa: CASSLTGGNYEQYF
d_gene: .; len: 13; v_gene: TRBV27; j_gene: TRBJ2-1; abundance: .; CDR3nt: TGTGCCAGCAGCAAATCTAGCAGGGGTGAGCAGTTCTTC; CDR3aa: CASSKSSRGEQFF
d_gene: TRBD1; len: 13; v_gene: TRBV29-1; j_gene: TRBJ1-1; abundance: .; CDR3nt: TGCAGCGTTGAAGGGGTTATAGGGGGCGAAGCTTTCTTT; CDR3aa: CSVEGVIGGEAFF
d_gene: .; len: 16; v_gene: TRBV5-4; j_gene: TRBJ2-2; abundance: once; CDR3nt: TGTGCCAGCAGCTTATCGAGTGGCGGAGGAACCGGGGAGCTGTTTTTT; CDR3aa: CASSLSSGGGTGELFF
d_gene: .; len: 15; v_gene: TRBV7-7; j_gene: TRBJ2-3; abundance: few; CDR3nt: TGTGCCAGCAGCCCTGGGACAGCGGGGGCAGATACGCAGTATTTT; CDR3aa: CASSPGTAGADTQYF
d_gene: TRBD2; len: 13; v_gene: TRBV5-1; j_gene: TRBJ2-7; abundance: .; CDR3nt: TGCGCCAGCAGGCGAGCGGGGTCCTACGAGCAGTACTTC; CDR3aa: CASRRAGSYEQYF
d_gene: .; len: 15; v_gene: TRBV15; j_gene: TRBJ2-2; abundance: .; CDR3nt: TGTGCCACCAGCATTGGGGACATTAACACCGGGGAGCTGTTTTTT; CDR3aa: CATSIGDINTGELFF
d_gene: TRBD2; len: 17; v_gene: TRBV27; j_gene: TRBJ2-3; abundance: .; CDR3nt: TGTGCCAGCAGTCTCATAGGGCCAGCGGGAGTAACAGATACGCAGTATTTT; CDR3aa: CASSLIGPAGVTDTQYF
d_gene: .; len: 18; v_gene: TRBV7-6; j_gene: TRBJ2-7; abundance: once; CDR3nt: TGTGCCAGCAGCCTACAACCCCATTCCTCGGCAGGGGTTTACGAGCAGTACTTC; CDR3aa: CASSLQPHSSAGVYEQYF
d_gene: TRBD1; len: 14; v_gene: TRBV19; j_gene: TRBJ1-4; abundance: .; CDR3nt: TGTGCCAGTAGCGAAGGACAGGGGAGTGAAAAACTGTTTTTT; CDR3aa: CASSEGQGSEKLFF
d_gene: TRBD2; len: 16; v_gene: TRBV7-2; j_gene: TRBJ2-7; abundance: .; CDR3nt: TGTGCCAGCAGCCCTCCGGGACTAGCGGGAGTTTACGAGCAGTACTTC; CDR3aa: CASSPPGLAGVYEQYF
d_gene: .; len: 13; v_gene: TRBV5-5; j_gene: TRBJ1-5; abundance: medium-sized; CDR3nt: TGTGCCAGCAGCTTAACCGGGAATCAGCCCCAGCATTTT; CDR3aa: CASSLTGNQPQHF
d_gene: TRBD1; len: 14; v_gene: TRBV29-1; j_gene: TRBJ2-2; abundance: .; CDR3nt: TGCAGCGTTGAAGGACAGGGGACGACCGGGGAGCTGTTTTTT; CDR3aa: CSVEGQGTTGELFF
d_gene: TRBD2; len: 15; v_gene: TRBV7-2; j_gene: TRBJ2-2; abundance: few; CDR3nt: TGTGCCGGCGGGGCGGGGGGGTCCAGCACCGGGGAGCTGTTTTTT; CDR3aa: CAGGAGGSSTGELFF
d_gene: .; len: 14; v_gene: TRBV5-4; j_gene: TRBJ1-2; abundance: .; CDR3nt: TGTGCCAGCAGCCCACCGGGGGGGTCCGCTGGCTACACCTTC; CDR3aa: CASSPPGGSAGYTF
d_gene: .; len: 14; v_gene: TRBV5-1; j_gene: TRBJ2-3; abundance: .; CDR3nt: TGCGCCAGCGCCCGAGCGGGCTCCAGCGATACGCAGTATTTT; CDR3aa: CASARAGSSDTQYF
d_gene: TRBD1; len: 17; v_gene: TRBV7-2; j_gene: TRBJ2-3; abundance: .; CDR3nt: TGTGCCAGCAGCCGCCAAAGGACAGGGGGTGTAGCTTATACGCAGTATTTT; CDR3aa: CASSRQRTGGVAYTQYF
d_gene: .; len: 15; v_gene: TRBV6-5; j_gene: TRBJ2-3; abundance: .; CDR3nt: TGTGCCAGCAGTTACGACAGGATAAACACAGATACGCAGTATTTT; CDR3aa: CASSYDRINTDTQYF
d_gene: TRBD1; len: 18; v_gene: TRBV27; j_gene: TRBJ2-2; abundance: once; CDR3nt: TGTGCCAGCAGTTTATTTCGGTCCCCAACAGGGGGCACCGGGGAGCTGTTTTTT; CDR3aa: CASSLFRSPTGGTGELFF
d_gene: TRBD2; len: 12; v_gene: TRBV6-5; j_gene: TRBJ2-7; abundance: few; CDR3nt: TGTGCCAGCAGTTACTCCGGGGGGGAGCAGTACTTC; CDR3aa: CASSYSGGEQYF
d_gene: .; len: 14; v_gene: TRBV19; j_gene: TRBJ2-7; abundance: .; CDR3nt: TGTGCCAGTAGTAGGCAGGGCCCTGAAGGCGAGCAGTACTTC; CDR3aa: CASSRQGPEGEQYF
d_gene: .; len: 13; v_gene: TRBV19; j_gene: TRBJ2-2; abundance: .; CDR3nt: TGTGCCAGTAGGGGACAGAACACCGGGGAGCTGTTTTTT; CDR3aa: CASRGQNTGELFF
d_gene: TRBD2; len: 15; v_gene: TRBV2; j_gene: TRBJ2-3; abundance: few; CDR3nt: TGTGCCAGCAGTGAATGGGCGGGGGGCACAGATACGCAGTATTTT; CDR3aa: CASSEWAGGTDTQYF
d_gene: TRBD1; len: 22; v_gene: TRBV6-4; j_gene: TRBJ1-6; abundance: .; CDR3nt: TGTGCCAGCAGTGACCCCATGTATGCGGGACAGGTAAACAGCTCCTATAATTCACCCCTCCACTTT; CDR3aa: CASSDPMYAGQVNSSYNSPLHF
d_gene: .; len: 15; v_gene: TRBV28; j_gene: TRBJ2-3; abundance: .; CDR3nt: TGTGCCAGCACTAACGTAGCCCCCTCACGGAGTACGCAGTATTTT; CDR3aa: CASTNVAPSRSTQYF
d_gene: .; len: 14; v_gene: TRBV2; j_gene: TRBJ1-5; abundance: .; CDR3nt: TGTGCCAGCACTTACAGGAATAGCAATCAGCCCCAGCATTTT; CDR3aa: CASTYRNSNQPQHF